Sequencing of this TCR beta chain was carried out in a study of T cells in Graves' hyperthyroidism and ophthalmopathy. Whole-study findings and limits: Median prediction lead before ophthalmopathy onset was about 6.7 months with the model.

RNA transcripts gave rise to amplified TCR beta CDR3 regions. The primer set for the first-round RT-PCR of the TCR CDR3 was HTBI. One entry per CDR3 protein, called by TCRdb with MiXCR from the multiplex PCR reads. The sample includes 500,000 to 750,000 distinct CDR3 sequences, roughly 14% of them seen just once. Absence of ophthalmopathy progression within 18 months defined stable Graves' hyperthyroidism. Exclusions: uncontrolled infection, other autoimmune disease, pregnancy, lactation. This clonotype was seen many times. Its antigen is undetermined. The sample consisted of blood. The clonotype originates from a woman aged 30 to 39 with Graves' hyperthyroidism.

CDR3 sequence: CASTRRSLAGGLTDTQYF. The CDR3 bases are TGTGCCAGCACCAGACGGTCGCTAGCGGGAGGCCTCACAGATACGCAGTATTTT. The chain joins TRBV2 to TRBJ2-3; TRBD2 agrees at 11 bases. The CDR3 runs to 18 residues. Germline V CDR1 and CDR2: SNHLY, FYNNEI. V was pared by 7 bases and J by 2 bases, with 14 bases of the junction left unmatched. Supplemented by reference TRBV2 and TRBJ2-3, the full variable domain reads EPEVTQTPSHQVTQMGQEVILRCVPISNHLYFYWYRQILGQKVEFLVSFYNNEISEKSEIFDDQFSVERPDGSNFTLKIRSTKLEDSAMYFCASTRRSLAGGLTDTQYFGPGTRLTVL.